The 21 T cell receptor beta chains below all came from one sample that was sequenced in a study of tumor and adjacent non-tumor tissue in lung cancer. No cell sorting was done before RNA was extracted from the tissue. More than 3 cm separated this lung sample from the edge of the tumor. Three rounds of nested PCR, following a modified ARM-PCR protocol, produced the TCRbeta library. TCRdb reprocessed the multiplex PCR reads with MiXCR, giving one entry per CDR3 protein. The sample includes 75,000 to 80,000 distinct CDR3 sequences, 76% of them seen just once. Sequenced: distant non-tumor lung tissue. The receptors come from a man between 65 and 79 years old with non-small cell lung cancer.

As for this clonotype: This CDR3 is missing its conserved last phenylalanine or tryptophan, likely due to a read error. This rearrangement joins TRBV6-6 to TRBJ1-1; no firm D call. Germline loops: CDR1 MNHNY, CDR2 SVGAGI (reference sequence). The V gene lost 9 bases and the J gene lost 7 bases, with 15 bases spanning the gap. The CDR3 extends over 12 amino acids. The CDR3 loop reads CASRLPDIEAFI. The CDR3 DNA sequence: TGTGCCAGTAGACTCCCTGACATTGAAGCTTTCATT.

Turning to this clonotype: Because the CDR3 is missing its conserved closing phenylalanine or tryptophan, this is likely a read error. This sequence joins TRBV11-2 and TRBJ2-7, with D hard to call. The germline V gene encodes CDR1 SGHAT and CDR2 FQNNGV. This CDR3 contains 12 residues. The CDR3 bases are TGTGCCAGGAGCTTATATGGGCCAGAGCAGTACTTA. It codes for CARSLYGPEQYL.

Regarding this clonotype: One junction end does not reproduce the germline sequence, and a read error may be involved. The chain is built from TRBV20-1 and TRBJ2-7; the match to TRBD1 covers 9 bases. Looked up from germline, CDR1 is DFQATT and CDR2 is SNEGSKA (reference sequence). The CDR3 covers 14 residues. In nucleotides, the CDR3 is TGTAGTGTTAGATCCCCGACAGGGGGTTACGAGCAGTACTTC. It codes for CSVRSPTGGYEQYF.

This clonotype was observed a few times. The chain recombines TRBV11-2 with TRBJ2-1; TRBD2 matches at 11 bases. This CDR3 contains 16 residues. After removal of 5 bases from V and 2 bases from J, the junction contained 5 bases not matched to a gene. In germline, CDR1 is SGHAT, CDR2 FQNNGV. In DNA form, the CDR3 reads TGTGCCAGCAGCAAAACTAGCGGGAGTACCTACAATGAGCAGTTCTTC. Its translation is CASSKTSGSTYNEQFF.

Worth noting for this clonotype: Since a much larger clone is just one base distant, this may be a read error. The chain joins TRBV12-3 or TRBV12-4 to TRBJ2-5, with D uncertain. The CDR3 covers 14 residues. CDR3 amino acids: CATSHFEYQETQYF. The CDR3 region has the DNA TGTGCCACCAGTCACTTTGAGTACCAAGAGACCCAGTACTTC.

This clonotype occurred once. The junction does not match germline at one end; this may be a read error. In DNA form, the CDR3 reads TGTAACACCAGCTTATACAGATATGGATACACCTTC. Residues: CNTSLYRYGYTF. J is TRBJ1-2 and V is TRBV11-1, with D unresolved. CDR1 and CDR2 from the germline V gene are SGHAT and FQDESV (reference sequence). CDR3 length equals 12 residues. The variable domain in full, completed from reference TRBV11-1 and TRBJ1-2, reads EAEVAQSPRYKITEKSQAVAFWCDPISGHATLYWYRQILGQGPELLVQFQDESVVDDSQLPKDRFSAERLKGVDSTLKIQPAELGDSAMYLCNTSLYRYGYTFGSGTRLTVV.

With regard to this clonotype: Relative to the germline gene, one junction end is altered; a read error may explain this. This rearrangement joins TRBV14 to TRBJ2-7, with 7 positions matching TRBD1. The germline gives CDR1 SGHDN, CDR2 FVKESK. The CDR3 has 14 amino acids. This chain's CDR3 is CASSHLNKAGGFSF. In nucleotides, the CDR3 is TGTGCCAGCAGCCACCTCAATAAGGCAGGGGGTTTTTCTTTC.

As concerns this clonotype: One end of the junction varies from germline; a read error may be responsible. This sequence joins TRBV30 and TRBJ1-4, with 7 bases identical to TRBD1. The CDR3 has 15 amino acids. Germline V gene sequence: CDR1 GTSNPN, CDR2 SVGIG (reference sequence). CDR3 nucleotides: TGTGCCTGGGCCGGACAGGAGGCGCAGGGTGAAAAACTATTTTTT. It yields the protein CAWAGQEAQGEKLFF.

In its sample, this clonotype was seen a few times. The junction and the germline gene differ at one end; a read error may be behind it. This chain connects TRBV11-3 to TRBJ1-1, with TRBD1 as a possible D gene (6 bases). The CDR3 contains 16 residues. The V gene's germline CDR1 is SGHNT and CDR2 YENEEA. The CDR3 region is CASSFLDRTLNTEDFF. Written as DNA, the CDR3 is TGTGCCAGCAGCTTCCTGGACAGAACTCTGAACACTGAAGATTTCTTT. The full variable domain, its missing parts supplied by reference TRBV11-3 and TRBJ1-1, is EAGVVQSPRYKIIEKKQPVAFWCNPISGHNTLYWYLQNLGQGPELLIRYENEEAVDDSQLPKDRFSAERLKGVDSTLKIQPAELGDSAVYLCASSFLDRTLNTEDFFGQGTRLTVV.

The DNA of the CDR3 is TGCGCCAGCAGCCACCTTCCCGAACTAGACAATGAGCAGTTCTTC. The encoded protein is CASSHLPELDNEQFF. The chain combines TRBV4-3 with TRBJ2-1; maybe TRBD2 (5 bases). CDR3 size: 15 residues. The germline V gene has CDR1 LGHNA and CDR2 YSLEER. V was trimmed by 3 bases and J by 5 bases, leaving 14 bases between them.

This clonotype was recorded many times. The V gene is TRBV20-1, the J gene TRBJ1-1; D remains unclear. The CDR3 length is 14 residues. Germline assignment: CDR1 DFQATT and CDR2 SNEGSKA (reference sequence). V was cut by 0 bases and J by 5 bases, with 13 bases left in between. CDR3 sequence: CSARDRSGWTEAFF. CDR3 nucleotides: TGCAGTGCTAGAGATCGCAGTGGATGGACTGAAGCTTTCTTT.

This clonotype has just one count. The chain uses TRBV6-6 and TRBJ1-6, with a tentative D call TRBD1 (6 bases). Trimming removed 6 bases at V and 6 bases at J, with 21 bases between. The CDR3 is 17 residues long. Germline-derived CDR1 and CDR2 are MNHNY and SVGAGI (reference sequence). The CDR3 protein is CASSFSLSDRINSPLHF. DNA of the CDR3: TGTGCCAGCAGCTTTTCACTCTCGGACAGAATTAATTCACCCCTCCACTTT.

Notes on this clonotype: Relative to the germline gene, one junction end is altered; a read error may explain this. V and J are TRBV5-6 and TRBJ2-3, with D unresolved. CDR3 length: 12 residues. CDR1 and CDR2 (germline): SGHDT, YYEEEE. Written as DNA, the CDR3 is TGTGCTAGCACCCTCTCCACAGATATGCAGTATTTT. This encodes CASTLSTDMQYF.

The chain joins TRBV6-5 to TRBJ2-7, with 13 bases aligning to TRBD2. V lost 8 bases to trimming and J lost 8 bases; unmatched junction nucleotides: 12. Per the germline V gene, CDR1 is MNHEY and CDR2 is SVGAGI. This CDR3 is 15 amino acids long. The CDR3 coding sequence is TGTGCCAGCGGGTTTACTAGCGGGGGGGCACACAAGCAGTACTTC. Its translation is CASGFTSGGAHKQYF.

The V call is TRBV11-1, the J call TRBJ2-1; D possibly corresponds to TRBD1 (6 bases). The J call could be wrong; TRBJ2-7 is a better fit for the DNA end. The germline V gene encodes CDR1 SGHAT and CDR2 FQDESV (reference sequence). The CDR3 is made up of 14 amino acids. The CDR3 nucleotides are TGTGCCAGCAGCTTAGCGGGGGCCTACAATGCGCAGTACTTC. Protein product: CASSLAGAYNAQYF.

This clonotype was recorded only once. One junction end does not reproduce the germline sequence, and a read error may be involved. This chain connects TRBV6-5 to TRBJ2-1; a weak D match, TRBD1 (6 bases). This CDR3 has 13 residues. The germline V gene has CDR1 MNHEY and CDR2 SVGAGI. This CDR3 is CVSIEDEGDEQFF. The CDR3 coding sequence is TGTGTCAGCATCGAGGACGAGGGGGATGAGCAGTTCTTC.

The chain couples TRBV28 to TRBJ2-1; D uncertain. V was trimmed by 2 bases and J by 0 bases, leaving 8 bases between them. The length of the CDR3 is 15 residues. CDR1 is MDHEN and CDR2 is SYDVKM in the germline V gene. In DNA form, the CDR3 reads TGTGCCAGCAGTTTACCTCTGAGCTCCTACAATGAGCAGTTCTTC. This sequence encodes CASSLPLSSYNEQFF.

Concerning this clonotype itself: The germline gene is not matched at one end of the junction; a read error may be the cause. The CDR3 spells CARSLGDTYEQYF. The DNA for the CDR3 is TGCGCCAGAAGCTTGGGGGACACCTACGAGCAGTACTTC. The chain is built from TRBV5-1 and TRBJ2-7, with D maybe TRBD1 (6 bases). The CDR3 totals 13 residues. Germline V gives CDR1 SGHRS, CDR2 YFSETQ. The complete variable domain, with remaining parts taken from reference TRBV5-1 and TRBJ2-7, reads KAGVTQTPRYLIKTRGQQVTLSCSPISGHRSVSWYQQTPGQGLQFLFEYFSETQRNKGNFPGRFSGRQFSNSRSEMNVSTLELGDSALYLCARSLGDTYEQYFGPGTRLTVT.

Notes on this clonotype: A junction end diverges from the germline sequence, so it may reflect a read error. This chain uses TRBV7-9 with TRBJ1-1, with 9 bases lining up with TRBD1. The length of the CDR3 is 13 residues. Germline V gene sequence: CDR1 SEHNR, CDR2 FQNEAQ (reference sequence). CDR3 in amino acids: CASSFHRTGDALF. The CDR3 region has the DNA TGTGCCAGCAGCTTCCATCGGACAGGGGACGCTCTCTTT.

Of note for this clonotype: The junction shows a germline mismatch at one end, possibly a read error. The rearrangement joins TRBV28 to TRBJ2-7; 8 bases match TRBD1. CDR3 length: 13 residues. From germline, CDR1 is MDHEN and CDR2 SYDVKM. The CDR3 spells CASTGTGGLGQYF. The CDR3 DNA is TGTGCCAGCACAGGGACAGGTGGGCTCGGGCAGTACTTT.

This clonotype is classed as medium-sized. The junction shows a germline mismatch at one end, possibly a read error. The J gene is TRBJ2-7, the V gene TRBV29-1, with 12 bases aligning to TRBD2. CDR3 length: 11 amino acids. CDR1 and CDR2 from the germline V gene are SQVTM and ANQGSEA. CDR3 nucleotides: TGCAGCGCTAGGACTAGCGGGATGGTTTTTTTC. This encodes CSARTSGMVFF.